This T cell receptor (beta chain) came from a study of blood T cell repertoires in COVID-19. Looking at the study overall: Samples taken during acute and convalescent COVID-19 were collected in the United States, Italy and Spain. T cells, B-cell-depleted T cells, or PBMCs supplied cDNA or gDNA.

J lost 3 bases, V lost 6 bases, and 8 bases had no gene match. The CDR3 extends over 16 amino acids. Authors' methods: Amplification from reference gene primers served as the basis for estimated nucleated cell counts. TCRdb's copy holds only in-frame clones and misses some; the assay was immunoSEQ multiplex PCR. That table is the source of V, J and clone size, and D and trimming were worked out from the DNA. The table has 63,000 or so clones, around 80% seen once. The receptor's source is a human donor in a cohort sampled during active COVID-19. The genes are TRBV23-1 and TRBJ1-4; 9 nucleotides agree with TRBD1. TRBV23-1 is an ORF for which the function is uncertain. Sequences were obtained from peripheral blood. This CDR3 reads CASSPDRGDPNEKLFF. The CDR3 nucleotides read TGCGCCAGCAGCCCTGACAGGGGGGATCCTAATGAAAAACTGTTTTTT.